The clone carrying this T cell receptor beta chain appeared once. V trimming: 9 bases; J trimming: 2 bases; junction bases outside the gene matches: 12. The germline CDR1 and CDR2 sequences are SNHLY and FYNNEI. The length of the CDR3 is 16 residues. This record comes from a study of T cell responses to AZD1222 COVID-19 vaccine. Here immunoSEQ multiplex PCR was the method, and the copy in TCRdb shows in-frame clones only, minus some. The profile shows 120,000 or so clones, 80% to 90% of them singletons. The chain carries TRBV2 and TRBJ2-2; 7 bases match TRBD2. Here the sequenced sample was peripheral blood, taken on day 0 of MenACWY control vaccination. This clonotype originated in an adult in good health. CDR3: CARRAGLAVNTGELFF. The CDR3 coding sequence is TGTGCCAGACGCGCGGGGCTAGCGGTAAACACCGGGGAGCTGTTTTTT.